These 17 T cell receptor beta chains came from one sample sequenced in a study of CD8+ T cells in alopecia areata. RNA was isolated and reverse transcribed to cDNA, the sequencing template. Sequenced by immunoSEQ multiplex PCR; TCRdb stores in-frame clones only, minus some. Found here are 150,000 to 200,000 clones, around 50% of them singletons; the top ten hold over 12%. The input for sequencing was CD4+ T cells sorted from blood, taken at week 0. All receptors come from a human donor with alopecia areata.

The CDR3 sequence: CSVRQPQQGYEQYF. CDR3 coding DNA: TGCAGCGTCCGACAGCCCCAACAAGGTTACGAGCAGTACTTC. The V and J genes are TRBV29-1 and TRBJ2-7, with TRBD1 as a possible D gene (5 bases). V shed 6 bases and J shed 4 bases, with 19 bases lying between them. This CDR3 is 14 amino acids long. Germline CDR1 is SQVTM and CDR2 is ANQGSEA.

This clone was seen a few times. The CDR3 DNA follows: TGCAGCGCACGGGACAGATTCCTAAACAATGAGCAGTTCTTC. This gives the protein CSARDRFLNNEQFF. J is TRBJ2-1 and V is TRBV29-1, with 7 nucleotides matching TRBD1. Germline CDR1 and CDR2: SQVTM and ANQGSEA. This CDR3 has 14 residues. The J segment lost 5 bases and the V segment lost 7 bases, leaving 11 bases of the junction unmatched.

This chain links TRBV10-2 with TRBJ1-5; D ambiguous. Germline CDR1 and CDR2: WSHSY and SAAADI. Trimming left V 3 bases short and J 9 bases short, with 9 bases between. The CDR3 has 12 residues. The CDR3 loop reads CASSDWLWPQHF. The CDR3 DNA reads TGCGCCAGCAGTGACTGGCTTTGGCCCCAGCATTTT.

This sequence joins TRBV29-1 and TRBJ1-1, with D unresolved. CDR3 length: 13 residues. In germline, CDR1 is SQVTM, CDR2 ANQGSEA. V dropped 4 bases and J dropped 0 bases, with 9 bases sitting between them. In DNA, the CDR3 is TGCAGCGTTGTAGACGGGCTGAACACTGAAGCTTTCTTT. It specifies CSVVDGLNTEAFF.

The rearrangement joins TRBV2 to TRBJ1-4; D is unclear. Deletions cut 7 bases from V and 4 bases from J, with 10 bases between. Germline V gene sequence: CDR1 SNHLY, CDR2 FYNNEI. This CDR3 has 13 amino acids. The CDR3 protein is CASNSMHNEKLFF. In DNA form, the CDR3 reads TGTGCCAGCAATTCCATGCATAATGAAAAACTGTTTTTT.

This clone was seen a few times. The chain couples TRBV11-3 to TRBJ2-7; D is undetermined. The germline V gene encodes CDR1 SGHNT and CDR2 YENEEA. CDR3 length: 16 amino acids. The V and J ends lost 5 bases and 5 bases respectively, with 22 bases between them. The CDR3 DNA sequence: TGTGCCAGCAGCAATTGGTGGGCGGAGCTCCCCGACGAGCAGTACTTC. Encoded protein: CASSNWWAELPDEQYF. Complete variable domain (other parts from reference TRBV11-3 and TRBJ2-7): EAGVVQSPRYKIIEKKQPVAFWCNPISGHNTLYWYLQNLGQGPELLIRYENEEAVDDSQLPKDRFSAERLKGVDSTLKIQPAELGDSAVYLCASSNWWAELPDEQYFGPGTRLTVT.

This rearrangement joins TRBV13 to TRBJ1-5; a possible D gene is TRBD1 (6 bases). This CDR3 has 13 amino acids. Deletions cut 4 bases from V and 6 bases from J, with 10 bases between. CDR1 is PRHDT and CDR2 is FYEKMQ in the germline V gene (reference sequence). The CDR3 DNA reads TGTGCCAGCAGCTCCAACAGGGTTCAGCCCCAGCATTTT. Amino acids: CASSSNRVQPQHF.

The chain couples TRBV7-2 to TRBJ1-2; the D gene is possibly TRBD1 (5 bases). The V gene's germline CDR1 is SGHTA and CDR2 FQGNSA. This CDR3 contains 14 residues. The V end was cut by 5 bases, the J end by 3 bases, with 13 bases between. The CDR3 DNA follows: TGTGCCAGCAGCCCTTCAGGGTGGGACTATGGCTACACCTTC. The encoded protein is CASSPSGWDYGYTF. The complete variable domain, with remaining parts taken from reference TRBV7-2 and TRBJ1-2, reads GAGVSQSPSNKVTEKGKDVELRCDPISGHTALYWYRQSLGQGLEFLIYFQGNSAPDKSGLPSDRFSAERTGGSVSTLTIQRTQQEDSAVYLCASSPSGWDYGYTFGSGTRLTVV.

A word on this clone: Different DNA sequences within this sample yield the same CDR3. The chain couples TRBV10-3 to TRBJ1-1; D is ambiguous. CDR1 and CDR2 from the germline V gene are ENHRY and SYGVKD. V lost 4 bases and J 1 base, leaving 7 bases between the germline ends. This CDR3 contains 13 residues. This chain's CDR3 is CAISVKGNTEAFF. CDR3 DNA sequence: TGTGCCATCAGTGTCAAGGGGAACACTGAAGCTTTCTTT.

J is TRBJ1-6 and V is TRBV7-9; 10 bases are shared with TRBD1. V lost 7 bases, J lost 9 bases, and 3 bases stayed unmatched. This CDR3 has 13 residues. In germline, CDR1 is SEHNR, CDR2 FQNEAQ (reference sequence). The CDR3 DNA follows: TGTGCCAGCACCGGACAGGGGGGTTCACCCCTCCACTTT. Its translation: CASTGQGGSPLHF.

This clone was seen repeatedly, ten times or more. The chain is built from TRBV19 and TRBJ1-2, with D maybe TRBD1 (5 bases). V lost 11 bases and J 8 bases, leaving 15 bases between the germline ends. The CDR3 consists of 11 residues. Germline CDR1 is LNHDA and CDR2 is SQIVND (reference sequence). CDR3 coding DNA: TGTGCCTCCCAGGACATTATAGGCTACACCTTC. This gives the protein CASQDIIGYTF.

This clone was seen only a few times. This chain joins TRBV4-2 and TRBJ1-6; D unresolved. V dropped 1 base and J dropped 9 bases, with 13 bases sitting between them. CDR1 is LGHNA, CDR2 YNFKEQ, per germline. This CDR3 spans 15 amino acids. CDR3 sequence reads: CASSQAPDGLSPLHF. The CDR3 coding sequence is TGTGCCAGCAGCCAAGCCCCCGATGGGCTTTCACCCCTCCACTTT.

This clone appeared a few times. The rearrangement uses TRBV29-1 and TRBJ2-1; D is unresolved. Germline CDR1 is SQVTM and CDR2 is ANQGSEA. CDR3 length equals 11 residues. Trimming shortened V by 6 bases and J by 7 bases, and 10 bases separated the two germline ends. The CDR3 here is CSVDPYNEQFF. DNA for the CDR3: TGCAGCGTCGACCCATATAATGAGCAGTTCTTC.

This rearrangement joins TRBV15 to TRBJ1-2; tentatively, D is TRBD1 (6 bases). Germline loops: CDR1 LNHNV, CDR2 YYDKDF (reference sequence). The V end was cut by 4 bases, the J end by 5 bases, with 11 bases between. The CDR3 is 13 residues long. The DNA for the CDR3 is TGTGCCACCAGCAACAGGGAATGGTATGGCTACACCTTC. Protein product: CATSNREWYGYTF.

This clone was observed a handful of times. The V and J genes are TRBV6-6 and TRBJ1-4; 9 bases map to TRBD1. CDR1 MNHNY and CDR2 SVGAGI come from the germline V gene (reference sequence). The CDR3 runs to 13 residues. V lost 8 bases and J lost 5; bases outside the gene matches: 3. As DNA, the CDR3 is TGTGCCAGCCGGGACAGGGCAAATGAAAAACTGTTTTTT. Its translation is CASRDRANEKLFF.

CDR3 amino acids: CASSYGRGWETQYF. CDR3 in DNA: TGTGCCAGCAGTTACGGGAGGGGCTGGGAGACCCAGTACTTC. This rearrangement joins TRBV6-5 to TRBJ2-5; 7 bases align to TRBD2. CDR3 length equals 14 residues. Germline assignment: CDR1 MNHEY and CDR2 SVGAGI. V gave up 2 bases and J gave up 5 bases; unmatched junction bases: 5.

This chain connects TRBV5-1 to TRBJ2-7; the D gene is possibly TRBD2 (5 bases). Germline CDR1 reads SGHRS; CDR2 reads YFSETQ. The CDR3 consists of 14 residues. Between the trimmed V and J ends, which lost 0 bases and 0 bases, there was a span of 7 bases. The CDR3 nucleotides are TGCGCCAGCAGCTTGGCCGGGGACTCCTACGAGCAGTACTTC. This codes for CASSLAGDSYEQYF.